Below are 31 T cell receptor beta chains sequenced from a single sample in a study of early T cells in non-severe SARS-CoV-2 infection (dated by TCRdb to the early 2020s). Libraries were prepared through 5' RACE. The listed sequencing device is NextSeq 500. Through fastp at Q25 and MiXCR, TCRdb rebuilt clones from the public reads, retaining in-frame beta chains. Identical CDR3 protein sequences are pooled into one entry, listed with their most common genes and DNA. Counted in this sample were 80,000 or so distinct CDR3 sequences; about an eighth of them appeared once. 3% of the sample belongs to the ten largest clones. The sequencing sample was made of whole blood. These receptors all come from an adult who was a healthcare worker with PCR-confirmed SARS-CoV-2 infection or an uninfected control (not recorded which).

This rearrangement joins TRBV12-3 or TRBV12-4 to TRBJ1-4; 9 nucleotides agree with TRBD1. With V trimmed by 5 bases and J by 0 bases, 1 base remained unmatched. This CDR3 contains 15 residues. The CDR3 sequence is CASSGTGTTNEKLFF. The CDR3 bases are TGTGCCAGCAGTGGGACAGGGACAACTAATGAAAAACTGTTTTTT.

The chain employs TRBV28 and TRBJ1-2; tentatively, D is TRBD1 (6 bases). V was clipped by 1 base and J by 6 bases, with 12 bases between them. Germline loops: CDR1 MDHEN, CDR2 SYDVKM. The CDR3 totals 14 residues. Written as DNA, the CDR3 is TGTGCCAGCAGTTTATTTGGGGGCCTCCATGGCTACACCTTC. Amino acid sequence: CASSLFGGLHGYTF.

Ten or more counts support this clonotype. The chain links TRBV14 to TRBJ2-1, with D uncertain. The CDR3 consists of 13 residues. V was trimmed by 1 base and J by 5 bases, leaving 6 bases between them. Germline CDR1 is SGHDN and CDR2 is FVKESK. The CDR3 bases are TGTGCCAGCAGCCAAGTACGAGACAATGAGCAGTTCTTC. The encoded protein is CASSQVRDNEQFF.

The chain has TRBV9 and TRBJ1-1, with 10 bases identical to TRBD1. Germline V gene data show CDR1 as SGDLS and CDR2 as YYNGEE. V was clipped by 10 bases and J by 4 bases; unmatched bases: 7. The CDR3 is 13 residues long. The CDR3 region has the DNA TGTGCCTCAGGACAGGGGGTGGGCACTGAAGCTTTCTTT. This codes for CASGQGVGTEAFF. Drawing the rest from reference TRBV9 and TRBJ1-1, the complete variable domain is DSGVTQTPKHLITATGQRVTLRCSPRSGDLSVYWYQQSLDQGLQFLIQYYNGEERAKGNILERFSAQQFPDLHSELNLSSLELGDSALYFCASGQGVGTEAFFGQGTRLTVV.

This rearrangement joins TRBV27 to TRBJ1-5; 10 bases match TRBD1. The CDR3 runs to 16 residues. Germline loops: CDR1 MNHEY, CDR2 SMNVEV (reference sequence). Unmatched junction bases numbered 10, after V lost 5 bases and J lost 6 bases. This CDR3 reads CASSPRTGGFGQPQHF. The CDR3 nucleotides are TGTGCCAGCAGTCCCAGGACAGGGGGGTTCGGTCAGCCCCAGCATTTT.

With regard to this clonotype: A single base separates this from a much larger clone, so it may be a read error. V gene TRBV6-2 or TRBV6-3 combines with J gene TRBJ2-4; the D call may be TRBD1 or TRBD2 (6 bases each). Germline V lookup: CDR1 MNHEY, CDR2 SVGEGT. The CDR3 spans 20 residues. As DNA, the CDR3 is TGTGCCAGCGGTTACCCCCCTCGAAAACCTCTGGGGGGCTACAAAAACATTCAGTACTTC. It specifies CASGYPPRKPLGGYKNIQYF.

This clonotype came up once. The chain has TRBV18 and TRBJ1-2; 9 bases align to TRBD1. Trimming removed 10 bases from V and 6 bases from J; junction bases left unmatched: 6. CDR1 and CDR2 (germline): KGHSH, LQKENI. This CDR3 has 12 residues. CDR3 DNA sequence: TGTGCCACCAGACAGGGGGACCATGGCTACACCTTC. Translating it yields CATRQGDHGYTF.

This chain links TRBV5-5 with TRBJ2-6, with a tentative D call TRBD1 (6 bases). V was trimmed by 3 bases and J by 1 base, leaving 14 bases between them. Per germline, CDR1 SGHKS and CDR2 YYEKEE (reference sequence). This CDR3 region has 17 residues. In DNA form, the CDR3 reads TGTGCCAGCAGCTCACATTCCGACAGGTCTGGGGCCAACGTCCTGACTTTC. Translated: CASSSHSDRSGANVLTF.

Many counts were recorded for this clonotype. The chain carries TRBV7-6 and TRBJ2-3; no clear D. With 5 bases removed from V and 2 bases from J, the gap between germline ends came to 8 bases. Germline V CDR1 and CDR2: SGHVS, FNYEAQ. CDR3 length: 13 residues. CDR3 residues: CASSIDHTDTQYF. CDR3 in DNA: TGTGCCAGCAGCATAGACCACACAGATACGCAGTATTTT.

This clonotype was counted at least ten times. The chain joins TRBV4-1 to TRBJ1-3; D is unresolved. Trimming took 0 bases from V and 7 from J, leaving 7 bases between them. This CDR3 spans 13 amino acids. Germline loops: CDR1 MGHRA, CDR2 YSYEKL. In DNA form, the CDR3 reads TGCGCCAGCAGCCAAGATCAACGGAACACCATATATTTT. Its protein is CASSQDQRNTIYF.

This clonotype has ten or more counts. The chain employs TRBV12-3 or TRBV12-4 and TRBJ2-7; TRBD1 is a possible D gene (5 bases). The CDR3 extends over 13 amino acids. V shed 8 bases and J shed 0 bases, with 11 bases lying between them. CDR3 coding DNA: TGTGCCAGCGCAAGGGGTTCCTCCTACGAGCAGTACTTC. It yields the protein CASARGSSYEQYF.

The sample holds many counts of this clonotype. The chain is built from TRBV27 and TRBJ2-7; D remains ambiguous. With 3 bases removed from V and 4 bases from J, the gap between germline ends came to 10 bases. Germline CDR1 is MNHEY and CDR2 is SMNVEV (reference sequence). The CDR3 extends over 13 amino acids. The CDR3: CASSFSYRYEQYF. In nucleotides, the CDR3 is TGTGCCAGCAGTTTCTCCTACAGATACGAGCAGTACTTC.

This clonotype was seen many times. This chain joins TRBV6-6 and TRBJ1-6, with D uncertain. The CDR3 has 15 residues. V gave up 8 bases and J gave up 13 bases, with 24 bases separating them. Germline lookup yields CDR1 MNHNY and CDR2 SVGAGI (reference sequence). The CDR3 DNA sequence: TGTGCCAGCGTAGGAGAGCCGGCCCTCACCGGGCCCCTCCACTTT. Encoded protein: CASVGEPALTGPLHF.

This clonotype has more than one count but fewer than ten. This chain connects TRBV5-5 to TRBJ2-4; TRBD1 matches at 8 bases. Trimming at V came to 5 bases and at J to 13 bases, leaving 11 bases not matched to a gene. The germline V gene encodes CDR1 SGHKS and CDR2 YYEKEE (reference sequence). CDR3 length: 13 residues. The DNA for the CDR3 is TGTGCCAGCAGACCGACAGGGGCTAGCAGACAGTACTTC. Translation gives CASRPTGASRQYF.

This clonotype occurred a few times. The chain recombines TRBV29-1 with TRBJ2-5, with a possible D match to TRBD2 (5 bases). CDR3 length equals 14 residues. V lost 8 bases and J lost 4, with 20 bases in between. Germline lookup yields CDR1 SQVTM and CDR2 ANQGSEA. CDR3 in amino acids: CSIPPGPGGETQYF. The CDR3 nucleotides read TGCAGCATACCCCCGGGCCCTGGAGGAGAGACCCAGTACTTC.

This clonotype was observed many times. The chain carries TRBV19 and TRBJ2-2; a possible D gene is TRBD1 (5 bases). This CDR3 is 16 amino acids long. V shed 1 base and J shed 4 bases, with 13 bases lying between them. Germline V lookup: CDR1 LNHDA, CDR2 SQIVND (reference sequence). The CDR3 is CASSIAGLTATGELFF. CDR3 DNA: TGTGCCAGTAGTATAGCCGGATTGACAGCCACCGGGGAGCTGTTTTTT.

This rearrangement joins TRBV29-1 to TRBJ2-1; 8 bases line up with TRBD2. The V gene end was trimmed by 4 bases and the J gene end by 4 bases; junction bases not matched to a gene: 6. The CDR3 runs 14 residues. Germline V CDR1 and CDR2: SQVTM, ANQGSEA. This CDR3 is CSVAPGGPYNEQFF. In DNA form, the CDR3 reads TGCAGCGTTGCTCCGGGGGGGCCTTACAATGAGCAGTTCTTC.

This clonotype was counted at least ten times. V and J are TRBV6-6 and TRBJ2-7, with TRBD1 matching over 8 bases. After removal of 6 bases from V and 6 bases from J, the junction contained 13 bases not matched to a gene. Germline V lookup: CDR1 MNHNY, CDR2 SVGAGI (reference sequence). The CDR3 is 15 residues long. CDR3 DNA: TGTGCCAGCAGCTCCGAAATGACAGGGGCCCTCGAGCAGTACTTC. Its translation is CASSSEMTGALEQYF.

This clonotype was counted ten times or more. The chain recombines TRBV14 with TRBJ2-2; 8 nucleotides agree with TRBD2. V shed 1 base and J 7 bases; nucleotides not matched to a gene: 11. Germline V lookup: CDR1 SGHDN, CDR2 FVKESK. The CDR3 runs to 17 residues. CDR3 in amino acids: CASSQGGSGIRSGELFF. DNA for the CDR3: TGTGCCAGCAGCCAAGGAGGTAGCGGGATTCGAAGCGGGGAGCTGTTTTTT.

This clonotype was found many times. J is TRBJ2-3 and V is TRBV7-2, with D perhaps assigned TRBD1 or TRBD2 (5 bases each). Trimming left V 3 bases short and J 1 base short, with 14 bases between. Germline assignment: CDR1 SGHTA and CDR2 FQGNSA. The CDR3 is 16 amino acids. The CDR3 nucleotides read TGTGCCAGCAGCTTGGGGCAGGGAGTGGGCACAGATACGCAGTATTTT. The encoded protein is CASSLGQGVGTDTQYF.

With respect to this clonotype: Its ends do not fully match the called genes, so a read error is possible. The J gene is TRBJ2-1, the V gene TRBV27; 8 nucleotides agree with TRBD2. The CDR3 consists of 15 residues. Germline V CDR1 and CDR2: MNHEY, SMNVEV (reference sequence). CDR3: CASGFGPGGRNEQFF. CDR3 nucleotides: TGTGCCAGCGGTTTTGGGCCGGGAGGGAGGAATGAGCAGTTCTTC.

This clonotype occurred many times. This chain links TRBV9 with TRBJ1-6; D is unclear. The CDR3 contains 14 residues. Germline values: CDR1 SGDLS, CDR2 YYNGEE. V gave up 0 bases and J gave up 5 bases, with 6 bases separating them. The CDR3 DNA reads TGTGCCAGCAGCGTAGGACGGAATAATTCACCCCTCCACTTT. This translates into CASSVGRNNSPLHF.

This clonotype occurred a few times. This sequence joins TRBV3-1 and TRBJ2-3; TRBD2 matches 8 bases. Germline loops: CDR1 LGHDT, CDR2 YNNKEL (reference sequence). The CDR3 is 16 residues long. V was pared by 3 bases and J by 1 base, with 6 bases of the junction left unmatched. The CDR3 DNA follows: TGTGCCAGCAGCCAGAGGGCGGGGGGAGGCACAGATACGCAGTATTTT. It specifies CASSQRAGGGTDTQYF.

The chain links TRBV2 to TRBJ2-1, with TRBD2 matching over 9 bases. Germline V gene data show CDR1 as SNHLY and CDR2 as FYNNEI. V lost 3 bases to trimming and J lost 5 bases; unmatched junction nucleotides: 11. This CDR3 contains 17 residues. As DNA, the CDR3 is TGTGCCAGCAGTGAGGGCGGTAGCGGGAGTTCCAACAATGAGCAGTTCTTC. It codes for CASSEGGSGSSNNEQFF.

This clonotype was seen at least ten times. One end of the junction varies from germline; a read error may be responsible. The chain joins TRBV5-1 to TRBJ2-7, with TRBD2 matching over 7 bases. The CDR3 covers 15 residues. Germline V lookup: CDR1 SGHRS, CDR2 YFSETQ. CDR3 DNA sequence: TGCGCCAGCAGCCGGGACTATGGGGCCTCCAACGAGCAGTACTTC. Amino acid sequence: CASSRDYGASNEQYF.

In this sample, this clonotype turned up many times. The J gene is TRBJ2-2, the V gene TRBV2, with D possibly TRBD1 on 5 matching bases. Germline lookup yields CDR1 SNHLY and CDR2 FYNNEI. V was trimmed by 4 bases and J by 9 bases, leaving 15 bases between them. The CDR3 length is 14 residues. The chain's CDR3 is CASSVLDTGRELFF. DNA for the CDR3: TGTGCCAGCAGTGTTCTGGACACTGGTCGGGAGCTGTTTTTT.

This clonotype was counted many times. The chain employs TRBV7-9 and TRBJ2-3; D gene ambiguous. Germline CDR1 reads SEHNR; CDR2 reads FQNEAQ (reference sequence). V lost 4 bases, J lost 4 bases, and 21 bases lay in between. CDR3 length: 17 amino acids. CDR3 sequence (DNA): TGTGCCAGCAGCTGGATCCCCCGCGATTCTATGCCAGATACGCAGTATTTT. This encodes CASSWIPRDSMPDTQYF.

The rearrangement uses TRBV6-1 and TRBJ2-7; D might be TRBD1 (5 bases). There are 13 residues in the CDR3. Trimming stripped 5 bases from V and 2 bases from J, with 10 bases between. From germline, CDR1 is MNHNS and CDR2 SASEGT. The CDR3 DNA reads as TGTGCCAGCAGTTTCCCGACAGCCTACGAGCAGTACTTC. Translated, it gives CASSFPTAYEQYF.

The chain is built from TRBV7-9 and TRBJ2-5; 7 bases map to TRBD1. There are 18 residues in the CDR3. The junction had 17 bases not matched to a gene; V was cut back by 6 bases and J by 1 base. Germline CDR1 and CDR2: SEHNR and FQNEAQ (reference sequence). CDR3 amino acids: CASRTAKYGTDFQETQYF. The DNA of the CDR3 is TGTGCCAGCAGGACGGCAAAATACGGGACAGACTTCCAAGAGACCCAGTACTTC.

This clonotype was found many times. The chain recombines TRBV7-8 with TRBJ2-3; 10 nucleotides match TRBD2. Germline V lookup: CDR1 SGHVS, CDR2 FQNEAQ. The length of the CDR3 is 16 residues. V gave up 2 bases and J gave up 8 bases; unmatched junction bases: 10. The CDR3 DNA reads TGTGCCAGCAGCTTATTCGGACTAGCGGTATCTGGTACGCAGTATTTT. Protein: CASSLFGLAVSGTQYF.

This clonotype turned up a few times. The rearrangement uses TRBV14 and TRBJ2-1; D unresolved. The CDR3 runs to 11 residues. With 4 bases removed from V and 12 bases from J, the gap between germline ends came to 10 bases. Germline V CDR1 and CDR2: SGHDN, FVKESK. The CDR3 DNA follows: TGTGCCAGCAGCCTTTCGTGGGCGCAGTTCTTC. Its translation: CASSLSWAQFF.